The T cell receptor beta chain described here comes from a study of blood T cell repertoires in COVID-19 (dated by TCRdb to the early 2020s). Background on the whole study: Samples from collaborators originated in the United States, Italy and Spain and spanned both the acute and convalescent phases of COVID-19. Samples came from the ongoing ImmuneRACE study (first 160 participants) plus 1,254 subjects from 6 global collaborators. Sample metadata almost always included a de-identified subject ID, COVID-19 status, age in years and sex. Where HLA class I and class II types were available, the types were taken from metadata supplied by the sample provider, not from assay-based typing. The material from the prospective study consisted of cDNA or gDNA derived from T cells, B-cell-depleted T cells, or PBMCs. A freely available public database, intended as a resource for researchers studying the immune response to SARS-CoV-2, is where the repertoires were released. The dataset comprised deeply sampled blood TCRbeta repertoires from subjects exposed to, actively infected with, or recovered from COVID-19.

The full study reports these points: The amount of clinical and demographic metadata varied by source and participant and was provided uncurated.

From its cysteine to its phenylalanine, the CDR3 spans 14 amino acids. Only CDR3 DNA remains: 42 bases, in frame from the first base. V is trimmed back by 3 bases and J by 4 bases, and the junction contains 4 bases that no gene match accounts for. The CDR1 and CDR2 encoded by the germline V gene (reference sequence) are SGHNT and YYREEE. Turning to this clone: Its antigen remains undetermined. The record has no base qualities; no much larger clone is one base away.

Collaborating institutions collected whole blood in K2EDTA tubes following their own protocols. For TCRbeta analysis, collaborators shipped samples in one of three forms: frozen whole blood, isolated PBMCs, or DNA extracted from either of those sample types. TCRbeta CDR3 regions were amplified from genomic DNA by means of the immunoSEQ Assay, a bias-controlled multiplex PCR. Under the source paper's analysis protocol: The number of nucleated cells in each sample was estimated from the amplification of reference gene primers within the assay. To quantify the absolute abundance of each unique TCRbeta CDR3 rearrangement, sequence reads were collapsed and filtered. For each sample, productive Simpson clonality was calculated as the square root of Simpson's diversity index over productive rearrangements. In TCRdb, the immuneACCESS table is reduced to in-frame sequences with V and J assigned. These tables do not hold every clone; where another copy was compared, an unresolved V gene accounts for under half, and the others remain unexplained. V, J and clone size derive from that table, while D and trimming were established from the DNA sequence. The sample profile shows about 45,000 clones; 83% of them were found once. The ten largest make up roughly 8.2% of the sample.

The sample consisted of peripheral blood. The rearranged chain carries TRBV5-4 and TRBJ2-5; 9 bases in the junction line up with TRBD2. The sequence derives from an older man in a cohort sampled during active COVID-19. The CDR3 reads CASSWRGGRETQYF. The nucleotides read TGTGCCAGCAGCTGGCGGGGGGGCCGAGAGACCCAGTACTTC. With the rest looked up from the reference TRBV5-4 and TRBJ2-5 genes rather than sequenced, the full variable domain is ETGVTQSPTHLIKTRGQQVTLRCSSQSGHNTVSWYQQALGQGPQFIFQYYREEENGRGNFPPRFSGLQFPNYSSELNVNALELDDSALYLCASSWRGGRETQYFGPGTRLLVL.